Given below is one TCR beta chain in context. The antigen is undetermined. Sequencing in the ViraFEST assay came after antigen-specific CD4+ T cells had been expanded with viral peptide pools, which were used to stimulate PBMC. Culturing for more than 9 days preceded CD4+ T cell isolation. The study found no prior SARS-CoV-2 infection in the vaccine recipients, who tested negative for nucleocapsid antibodies. Repertoires were generated with immunoSEQ multiplex PCR, while TCRdb's copy carries only in-frame clones and drops some. This table has 70,000 to 75,000 clones, roughly three quarters appearing once. These data come from a study of vaccination effects on CD4 cells after COVID-19. CDR3 length equals 16 residues. The trim removed 3 bases at V and 1 base at J, leaving 7 bases unmatched. Germline V gives CDR1 KGHSH, CDR2 LQKENI.

V is TRBV18 and J is TRBJ1-2, with TRBD1 identical over 8 bases. The sequencing here drew on CD4+ T cells from PBMCs cultured with HCoV-OC43 spike peptides, taken before COVID-19 vaccination. Sample subset: HCoV-OC43 spike overlapping peptide pool stimulation. This receptor was taken from a human donor who received a COVID-19 vaccine. The CDR3 bases are TGTGCCAGCTCACCCGCAGGGGGCATGGATAACTATGGCTACACCTTC. As protein: CASSPAGGMDNYGYTF.